This T cell receptor beta chain was retrieved from a study of early T cells in non-severe SARS-CoV-2 infection (dated by TCRdb to the early 2020s). Describing the broader study: Bulk RNA from unsorted whole blood was used for TCR sequencing, so alpha and beta chains could not be paired. Study-wide conclusions, independent of this receptor: VDJdb matching was skewed toward anti-spike CD8 responses and likely underestimated virus-specific expansions by missing private and CD4 specificities.

Ten or more counts support this clonotype. Which antigen it targets is not known. No much larger clonotype is one base removed from it; base qualities were not supplied. A case-control design nested within a healthcare worker cohort in London, UK, was used, with weekly nasopharyngeal swab PCR tests and blood sampling performed. Healthcare workers were enrolled in the week of the UK lockdown, from 23 to 31 March 2020, and were followed every week for up to about 16 weeks. The method was 5' RACE. Sequencer: NextSeq 500. The TCR library protocol attached unique molecular identifiers to individual cDNA molecules to correct for sequencing error and PCR bias. Both TCR alpha and beta chains were sequenced, and tight co-correlation was observed between alpha and beta sequence abundances in each sample. The paper's processing steps were these. V gene, J gene and CDR3 annotation of TCR sequences was performed with Decombinator V4. TCRs were defined as expanded if a significant change between any two time points was detected under a Poisson model with p below 0.0001. TCR abundances were normalised to the total number of TCRs sequenced per sample and expressed as counts per million. MAIT TCRs were defined by TRAV1-2 paired with TRAJ12, TRAJ20 or TRAJ33, and iNKT TCRs by TRAV10 paired with TRAJ18. VDJdb, accessed on 1 November 2021, was searched for TCRs annotated for CMV, EBV and SARS-CoV-2, and TCRs annotated for more than one antigen were excluded. The public reads were reanalyzed by TCRdb: fastp trimming at Q25, MiXCR alignment, in-frame beta chains only. CDR3 protein duplicates are merged, each entry listing the most common genes and DNA. These V and J calls originate from TCRdb's pipeline instead of the authors' own analysis. Counted in this sample were tens of thousands of distinct CDR3 sequences; about 6% of them appeared once. The ten largest make up approximately 6.3% of the sample.

Including cysteine and phenylalanine, the CDR3 has 14 amino acids. Only the CDR3 region is kept as DNA, spanning 42 bases read in frame from base 1. CDR1 and CDR2 are drawn from the germline V gene (reference sequence): SEHNR, FQNEAQ. Germline trimming: 5 bases from V, 7 bases from J; junction bases outside gene matches: 4. Sample: whole blood, taken at baseline. This receptor chain uses TRBV7-9 and TRBJ1-6; the junction holds 8 bases that match TRBD1. The sequence derives from an adult who was a healthcare worker with PCR-confirmed SARS-CoV-2 infection or an uninfected control (not recorded which). The CDR3 corresponds to CASSKTGGNSPLHF. The nucleotide sequence reads as follows: TGTGCCAGCAGCAAAACAGGGGGAAATTCACCCCTCCACTTT.